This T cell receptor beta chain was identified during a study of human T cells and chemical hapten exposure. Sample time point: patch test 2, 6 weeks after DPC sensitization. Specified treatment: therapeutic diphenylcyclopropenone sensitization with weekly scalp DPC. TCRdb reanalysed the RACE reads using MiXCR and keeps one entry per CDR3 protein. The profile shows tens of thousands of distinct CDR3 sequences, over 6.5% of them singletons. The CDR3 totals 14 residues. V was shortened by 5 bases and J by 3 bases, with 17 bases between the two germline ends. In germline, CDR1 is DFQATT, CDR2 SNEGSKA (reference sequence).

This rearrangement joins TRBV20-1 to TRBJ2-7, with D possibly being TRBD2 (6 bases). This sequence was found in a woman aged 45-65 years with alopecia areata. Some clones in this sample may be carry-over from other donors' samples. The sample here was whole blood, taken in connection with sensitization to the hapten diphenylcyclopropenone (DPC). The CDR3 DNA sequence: TGCAGTGCTGGAAGGGGTAGCGGAGACTACGAGCAGTACTTC. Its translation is CSAGRGSGDYEQYF.